The 22 T cell receptor beta chains below all came from one sample that was sequenced in a study of shared clonotypes between healthy human individuals. The table came from immunoSEQ multiplex PCR; TCRdb's copy has only in-frame clones and leaves some out. The table has hundreds of thousands of clones, 74% seen once. The material sequenced was memory CD4+ T cells sorted from blood. Subset meaning: CD45RA-negative fraction. The receptor set was obtained from a woman aged 25 to 45 in good health.

The chain has TRBV5-1 and TRBJ2-3, with 10 bases aligning to TRBD2. This CDR3 has 17 amino acids. V dropped 3 bases and J dropped 1; count of bases not matched to a gene: 8. Germline CDR1 SGHRS, CDR2 YFSETQ. The CDR3 sequence is CASSSGGTSGGTDTQYF. The CDR3 DNA follows: TGCGCCAGCAGCTCCGGCGGCACTAGCGGGGGCACAGATACGCAGTATTTT.

The V and J genes are TRBV29-1 and TRBJ2-7; 7 positions agree with TRBD1. Germline CDR1 is SQVTM and CDR2 is ANQGSEA. J lost 3 bases, V lost 7 bases, and 3 bases had no gene match. The CDR3 length is 11 residues. CDR3 residues: CSAQGVYEQYF. The CDR3 bases are TGCAGCGCCCAGGGGGTCTACGAGCAGTACTTC.

The chain combines TRBV4-2 with TRBJ2-7; TRBD2 matches at 7 bases. The length of the CDR3 is 15 residues. The ends lost 5 bases at V and 3 bases at J; junction bases unmatched: 10. CDR1 is LGHNA, CDR2 YNFKEQ, per germline. CDR3 loop: CASSDAGAKIYEQYF. The CDR3 coding sequence is TGTGCCAGCAGCGACGCGGGAGCAAAAATCTACGAGCAGTACTTC.

The chain links TRBV7-2 to TRBJ2-5; D perhaps matches TRBD2 (5 bases). This CDR3 is built from 15 residues. Per the germline V gene, CDR1 is SGHTA and CDR2 is FQGNSA. V was clipped by 5 bases and J by 7 bases, with 20 bases between them. CDR3 sequence reads: CASSRLWAGGGTQYF. The CDR3 nucleotides read TGTGCCAGCAGCAGACTTTGGGCGGGCGGCGGGACCCAGTACTTC.

The chain couples TRBV28 to TRBJ1-1; D remains unclear. Germline V CDR1 and CDR2: MDHEN, SYDVKM. The CDR3 extends over 14 amino acids. Trimming pared 1 base from V and 1 base from J, leaving 7 bases between. The CDR3 nucleotides read TGTGCCAGCAGTTTATTGAGACAGAACACTGAAGCTTTCTTT. It translates to CASSLLRQNTEAFF.

The J gene is TRBJ2-4, the V gene TRBV6-1, with unresolved D. The length of the CDR3 is 15 residues. Germline loops: CDR1 MNHNS, CDR2 SASEGT. Deletions cut 2 bases from V and 0 bases from J, with 8 bases between. In nucleotides, the CDR3 is TGTGCCAGCAGTGAATACGGTTTAGCCAAAAACATTCAGTACTTC. Translation: CASSEYGLAKNIQYF.

The chain couples TRBV7-6 to TRBJ2-7; D unresolved. The CDR3 has 12 amino acids. CDR1 is SGHVS and CDR2 is FNYEAQ in the germline V gene. Between the trimmed V and J ends, which lost 5 bases and 2 bases, there was a span of 7 bases. The CDR3 spells CASSPRTYEQYF. The CDR3 nucleotides are TGTGCCAGCAGCCCACGTACCTACGAGCAGTACTTC.

The J gene is TRBJ2-7, the V gene TRBV19; 10 bases agree with TRBD2. Germline V gene lookup returns CDR1 LNHDA and CDR2 SQIVND (reference sequence). With V trimmed by 4 bases and J by 4 bases, 10 bases remained unmatched. CDR3 length: 16 residues. This CDR3 is CASSTSGASGSYEQYF. CDR3 nucleotide sequence: TGTGCCAGTAGTACGTCTGGGGCTAGCGGGAGTTACGAGCAGTACTTC.

This chain links TRBV7-2 with TRBJ2-7, with D hard to call. The V gene lost 0 bases and the J gene lost 1 base, with 10 bases spanning the gap. This CDR3 spans 15 amino acids. Germline V gene sequence: CDR1 SGHTA, CDR2 FQGNSA. CDR3 sequence: CASSLAQVRSYEQYF. The CDR3 region has the DNA TGTGCCAGCAGCTTAGCGCAGGTTCGTTCCTACGAGCAGTACTTC. Variable domain in full (rest from reference TRBV7-2 and TRBJ2-7): GAGVSQSPSNKVTEKGKDVELRCDPISGHTALYWYRQSLGQGLEFLIYFQGNSAPDKSGLPSDRFSAERTGGSVSTLTIQRTQQEDSAVYLCASSLAQVRSYEQYFGPGTRLTVT.

V is TRBV28 and J is TRBJ1-4; maybe TRBD1 (5 bases). Deletions cut 5 bases from V and 0 bases from J, with 13 bases between. The germline CDR1 and CDR2 sequences are MDHEN and SYDVKM. The CDR3 length is 16 residues. The CDR3 here is CASSVSGRATNEKLFF. As DNA, the CDR3 is TGTGCCAGCAGTGTGTCAGGGAGGGCAACTAATGAAAAACTGTTTTTT. Supplemented by reference TRBV28 and TRBJ1-4, the full variable domain reads DVKVTQSSRYLVKRTGEKVFLECVQDMDHENMFWYRQDPGLGLRLIYFSYDVKMKEKGDIPEGYSVSREKKERFSLILESASTNQTSMYLCASSVSGRATNEKLFFGSGTQLSVL.

This clone turned up a few times. A clone one base away is much larger, so this may be a read error. The sample contains more than one DNA sequence encoding this CDR3. V is TRBV27 and J is TRBJ2-7, with D tentatively TRBD1 or TRBD2 (5 bases each). The ends were cut back, 3 bases at V and 2 bases at J, with 11 bases in the middle. This CDR3 spans 14 amino acids. The germline V gene encodes CDR1 MNHEY and CDR2 SMNVEV (reference sequence). The CDR3 loop is CASSFSQGPYEQYF. The CDR3 DNA follows: TGTGCCAGCAGTTTTAGCCAGGGACCCTACGAGCAGTACTTC.

This rearrangement joins TRBV11-2 to TRBJ2-5; possibly TRBD2 for D (5 bases). The CDR3 loop spans 15 amino acids. The ends were cut back, 1 base at V and 4 bases at J, with 13 bases in the middle. Germline CDR1 SGHAT, CDR2 FQNNGV. The CDR3 DNA reads as TGTGCCAGCAGCTTAGCTCCAACGAGCGGAGAGACCCAGTACTTC. Encoded protein: CASSLAPTSGETQYF.

The chain links TRBV7-8 to TRBJ1-1; D is undetermined. V lost 3 bases and J 3 bases, leaving 11 bases between the germline ends. The CDR3 runs to 14 residues. Germline V gene data show CDR1 as SGHVS and CDR2 as FQNEAQ. This CDR3 is CASSFATGDTEAFF. In DNA, the CDR3 is TGTGCCAGCAGCTTTGCGACGGGAGACACTGAAGCTTTCTTT.

The chain joins TRBV11-2 to TRBJ2-2, with TRBD1 matching 10 bases. V lost 8 bases and J lost 7; bases outside the gene matches: 4. Germline CDR1 and CDR2: SGHAT and FQNNGV. The CDR3 has 13 amino acids. In DNA form, the CDR3 reads TGTGCCAGCTCCGGACAGGGGGTCGGGGAGCTGTTTTTT. Amino acids: CASSGQGVGELFF.

The chain combines TRBV5-1 with TRBJ2-7; D gene uncertain. Trimming stripped 0 bases from V and 3 bases from J, with 16 bases between. Germline-derived CDR1 and CDR2 are SGHRS and YFSETQ. This CDR3 has 16 amino acids. The CDR3 DNA reads as TGCGCCAGCAGCTTGGGTGGACCTTCCGGCAGCTACGAGCAGTACTTC. Amino acid sequence: CASSLGGPSGSYEQYF.

The chain joins TRBV10-2 to TRBJ2-7; 14 nucleotides line up with TRBD2. This CDR3 is built from 16 residues. Germline assignment: CDR1 WSHSY and CDR2 SAAADI. V gave up 3 bases and J gave up 4 bases; unmatched junction bases: 5. CDR3 amino acids: CASSDSGTSGRYEQYF. The CDR3 nucleotides are TGCGCCAGCAGTGACTCCGGGACTAGCGGGAGATACGAGCAGTACTTC.

The chain has TRBV6-6 and TRBJ1-2; the D is unclear. CDR3 length: 14 residues. Trimming took 7 bases from V and 4 from J, leaving 16 bases between them. Per germline, CDR1 MNHNY and CDR2 SVGAGI (reference sequence). DNA for the CDR3: TGTGCCAGCACCCAGGAAAGGGCCGGCTATGGCTACACCTTC. Residues: CASTQERAGYGYTF.

This clone was counted a few times. This chain uses TRBV19 with TRBJ2-1, with 9 bases matching TRBD2. Germline values: CDR1 LNHDA, CDR2 SQIVND (reference sequence). The ends lost 0 bases at V and 5 bases at J; junction bases unmatched: 8. The CDR3 has 17 residues. The CDR3 DNA reads TGTGCCAGTAGTATAGATCGGCTAGCGGGACGCCACAATGAGCAGTTCTTC. Its translation is CASSIDRLAGRHNEQFF.

The J gene is TRBJ2-3, the V gene TRBV2; possibly TRBD1 for D (6 bases). CDR1 SNHLY and CDR2 FYNNEI come from the germline V gene. The CDR3 contains 16 residues. Trimming took 2 bases from V and 6 from J, leaving 18 bases between them. CDR3 protein: CASSENRPGRGDTQYF. The CDR3 nucleotides read TGTGCCAGCAGTGAAAACCGCCCGGGCAGGGGTGATACGCAGTATTTT.

The rearrangement links TRBV28 to TRBJ2-1; TRBD2 matches at 8 bases. The CDR3 loop spans 11 amino acids. V was pared by 2 bases and J by 12 bases, with 0 bases of the junction left unmatched. Germline CDR1 reads MDHEN; CDR2 reads SYDVKM. CDR3 in amino acids: CASSLLAGQFF. The CDR3 DNA sequence: TGTGCCAGCAGTTTACTAGCGGGGCAGTTCTTC. Complete variable domain (other parts from reference TRBV28 and TRBJ2-1): DVKVTQSSRYLVKRTGEKVFLECVQDMDHENMFWYRQDPGLGLRLIYFSYDVKMKEKGDIPEGYSVSREKKERFSLILESASTNQTSMYLCASSLLAGQFFGPGTRLTVL.

V gene TRBV6-1 combines with J gene TRBJ2-1; D call uncertain. Germline V gives CDR1 MNHNS, CDR2 SASEGT. V lost 4 bases and J 9 bases, leaving 16 bases between the germline ends. The CDR3 is 14 amino acids. CDR3 amino acids: CASSGPHWAIEQFF. CDR3 DNA sequence: TGTGCCAGCAGTGGTCCGCATTGGGCTATTGAGCAGTTCTTC.

The V and J genes are TRBV30 and TRBJ2-7, with D unclear. CDR3 length equals 12 residues. The ends were cut back, 0 bases at V and 1 base at J, with 4 bases in the middle. The V gene's germline CDR1 is GTSNPN and CDR2 SVGIG (reference sequence). The CDR3 sequence is CAWSVISYEQYF. CDR3 sequence (DNA): TGTGCCTGGAGTGTCATATCCTACGAGCAGTACTTC.